The rows below give T cell receptor beta chains drawn from one sample of a study of blood T cell repertoires in COVID-19. The protocol was immunoSEQ multiplex PCR, while the TCRdb copy is restricted to in-frame clones and leaves out a portion. The sample consists of approximately 450,000 clones, roughly 91% of them appearing once. Sequenced sample: peripheral blood. These receptors were obtained from a woman in her twenties or thirties with acute or convalescent COVID-19. Each CDR3 is given with its conserved first and last residue. Fields, in order: D gene, J gene, V gene, clone size, CDR3 DNA, CDR3 protein. D genes are given only for firm matches. For some rows the clone size is stated as once, few or many, or as a class when expanded; others skip it.

>TRBD1|TRBJ1-2|TRBV28|.
TGTGCCGGGGACAGGGCTTTGGATGGCTACACCTTC
CAGDRALDGYTF
>.|TRBJ2-7|TRBV30|.
TGTGCCTGTCATGGGGGCTTGAACTACGAGCAGTACTTC
CACHGGLNYEQYF
>TRBD2|TRBJ2-5|TRBV27|.
TGTGCCAGCAGTCGTTGGACTAGCGGGGGGGCGGAGACCCAGTACTTC
CASSRWTSGGAETQYF
>.|TRBJ2-7|TRBV7-2|.
TGTGCCAGCAGCCCGGCCGGGATCTACGAGCAGTACTTC
CASSPAGIYEQYF
>TRBD2|TRBJ2-3|TRBV7-9|.
TGTGCCAGCAGCTTAGTTAGCGGGGGGTCCACAGATACGCAGTATTTT
CASSLVSGGSTDTQYF
>.|TRBJ2-1|TRBV12-3/TRBV12-4|.
TGTGCCAGCAGTTTACGGGTTGATGAGCAGTTCTTC
CASSLRVDEQFF
>.|TRBJ1-6|TRBV5-1|.
TGCGCCAGCATCCTACAGGGAAACAATTCACCCCTCCACTTT
CASILQGNNSPLHF
>.|TRBJ1-2|TRBV12-3/TRBV12-4|.
TGTGCCAGCAGTTTTATCCCCGAGGGCGGCTACACCTTC
CASSFIPEGGYTF
>.|TRBJ1-2|TRBV30|.
TGTGCCTGGAGTAAGGGGGATTCTTATGGCTACACCTTC
CAWSKGDSYGYTF
>TRBD1|TRBJ1-1|TRBV23-1|.
TGCGCCAGCAGTCAAGGGACAGTTCGGAACACTGAAGCTTTCTTT
CASSQGTVRNTEAFF
>TRBD2|TRBJ2-6|TRBV6-2/TRBV6-3|.
TGTGCCAGCAGTAGGCTTGGGGGGGCTGGGGCCAACGTCCTGACTTTC
CASSRLGGAGANVLTF
>.|TRBJ2-7|TRBV7-9|.
TGTGCCAGCAGCTTCAGGGGTTCCTACGAGCAGTACTTC
CASSFRGSYEQYF
>.|TRBJ2-1|TRBV7-4|.
TGTGCCAGCAGTCCATTCGCGGGTAACAATGAGCAGTTCTTC
CASSPFAGNNEQFF
>.|TRBJ1-6|TRBV28|.
TGTGCCAGCAGTCGTTCGGTGGGCATCGGATCCTATAATTCACCCCTCCACTTT
CASSRSVGIGSYNSPLHF
>TRBD1|TRBJ2-5|TRBV2|once
TGTGCCATCACGGACAGGGACGGAGAGACCCAGTACTTC
CAITDRDGETQYF
>.|TRBJ1-1|TRBV4-1|.
TGCGCCAGCAGCCAAGAGCGGTTTCCGGGGTTAACTGAAGCTTTCTTT
CASSQERFPGLTEAFF
>.|TRBJ2-2|TRBV5-1|.
TGCGCCAGCAGCTTGTTCCTAGGGGGGAACACCGGGGAGCTGTTTTTT
CASSLFLGGNTGELFF
>TRBD1|TRBJ1-6|TRBV4-1|.
TGCGCCAGCAGACCCACAGGGGATGTTTCACCCCTCCACTTT
CASRPTGDVSPLHF
>TRBD1|TRBJ2-7|TRBV6-5|.
TGTGCCAGCACCGAGACAGGGGAGTCCTACGAGCAGTACTTC
CASTETGESYEQYF
>.|TRBJ1-2|TRBV5-1|.
TGCGCCAGCAGCTCCTTGGAGGGCTACACCTTC
CASSSLEGYTF
>TRBD1|TRBJ2-1|TRBV10-1|.
TGCGCCAGCAGTGAGTCATACACCGGAGAGGGGACAGTCCTCAATGAGCAGTTCTTC
CASSESYTGEGTVLNEQFF
>.|TRBJ2-3|TRBV2|.
TGTGCCAGCAGTGAATGGTTGGAGACAGATACGCAGTATTTT
CASSEWLETDTQYF
>TRBD1|TRBJ2-7|TRBV7-7|once
TGTGCCAGCAGCACCGGGACAGGGGCGGTCGAGCAGTACTTC
CASSTGTGAVEQYF
>.|TRBJ2-3|TRBV29-1|.
TGCAGCGTTTTCTTAGATACGCAGTATTTT
CSVFLDTQYF
>.|TRBJ2-2|TRBV4-1|.
TGCGCCAGCAGCCAAGATTTCGAGGGCACCGGGGAGCTGTTTTTT
CASSQDFEGTGELFF